Shown below are 25 T cell receptor beta chains from a single sample sequenced in a study of T-cell reconstitution after alpha-beta-depleted transplantation in children. Preparation of the TCRbeta library involved a method that used unique molecular identifiers. TCRdb re-called the PCR reads with MiXCR, one entry per CDR3 protein. The table records a few hundred thousand distinct CDR3 sequences, 20% of them present only once. The sample in question was PBMCs from the stem cell graft donor, obtained from the stem cell graft. The source is a human donor who donated a stem cell graft to a child with acute myeloid leukemia.

This clonotype was seen a handful of times. V gene TRBV6-1 combines with J gene TRBJ1-6, with D perhaps matching TRBD1 (5 bases). Trimming cost V 7 bases and J 9 bases, with 16 bases left between them. The CDR3 is 14 amino acids. CDR1 is MNHNS and CDR2 is SASEGT in the germline V gene. The CDR3 protein is CASNRDQRFSPLHF. The CDR3 region has the DNA TGTGCCAGCAACCGGGACCAGAGATTTTCACCCCTCCACTTT.

This clonotype has more than one count but fewer than ten. The V call is TRBV7-9, the J call TRBJ2-3, with 7 bases fitting TRBD2. The V segment lost 8 bases and the J segment 1 base; nucleotides outside the gene matches: 6. Germline CDR1 is SEHNR and CDR2 is FQNEAQ (reference sequence). The CDR3 loop spans 14 amino acids. CDR3 DNA: TGTGCCAGCGGCCGGGAGGTCGGCACAGATACGCAGTATTTT. Residues: CASGREVGTDTQYF.

This clonotype occurred many times. J is TRBJ2-2 and V is TRBV20-1; D is unclear. V shed 3 bases and J shed 4 bases, with 9 bases lying between them. There are 13 residues in the CDR3. The germline CDR1 and CDR2 sequences are DFQATT and SNEGSKA (reference sequence). In nucleotides, the CDR3 is TGCAGTGCTAGGGCCCGAGTCACCGGGGAGCTGTTTTTT. Its translation: CSARARVTGELFF.

This clonotype turned up a few times. The chain links TRBV24-1 to TRBJ2-1; perhaps TRBD2 as D (5 bases). Germline V gene sequence: CDR1 KGHDR, CDR2 SFDVKD. This CDR3 is built from 17 residues. The V and J ends lost 6 bases and 6 bases respectively, with 23 bases between them. The CDR3 is CATSRTSGIKFRNEQFF. CDR3 coding DNA: TGTGCCACCAGTCGAACCTCCGGGATAAAATTCCGCAATGAGCAGTTCTTC.

This clonotype was counted ten times or more. This chain connects TRBV29-1 to TRBJ1-2; TRBD1 matches at 9 bases. The V gene end was trimmed by 3 bases and the J gene end by 8 bases; junction bases not matched to a gene: 7. Per the germline V gene, CDR1 is SQVTM and CDR2 is ANQGSEA. This CDR3 region has 13 residues. In DNA form, the CDR3 reads TGCAGCGTTGATAGCACAGGGGGCGCGGGCTACACCTTC. Protein sequence: CSVDSTGGAGYTF.

This chain joins TRBV7-6 and TRBJ2-7, with D possibly matching TRBD2 (6 bases). CDR1 is SGHVS, CDR2 FNYEAQ, per germline. The CDR3 totals 14 residues. V lost 5 bases and J 5 bases, leaving 16 bases between the germline ends. CDR3 amino acids: CASSQGAGRNEQYF. CDR3 DNA: TGTGCCAGCAGCCAAGGGGCGGGGAGGAACGAGCAGTACTTC.

J is TRBJ2-1 and V is TRBV6-2 or TRBV6-3; D possibly corresponds to TRBD2 (5 bases). This CDR3 has 13 amino acids. V was cut by 2 bases and J by 7 bases, with 9 bases left in between. The germline CDR1 and CDR2 sequences are MNHEY and SVGEGT. The CDR3 region is CASSYEGSNEQFF. The CDR3 coding sequence is TGTGCCAGCAGTTACGAGGGATCGAATGAGCAGTTCTTC.

This sequence joins TRBV7-2 and TRBJ2-7, with D possibly TRBD1 on 6 matching bases. The germline V gene encodes CDR1 SGHTA and CDR2 FQGNSA. V shed 5 bases and J shed 3 bases, with 14 bases lying between them. The CDR3 has 14 residues. The CDR3 nucleotides read TGTGCCAGCAGCGCCGGACAGCTCGGCTACGAGCAGTACTTC. It specifies CASSAGQLGYEQYF. The variable domain in full, with the rest retrieved from reference TRBV7-2 and TRBJ2-7, is GAGVSQSPSNKVTEKGKDVELRCDPISGHTALYWYRQSLGQGLEFLIYFQGNSAPDKSGLPSDRFSAERTGGSVSTLTIQRTQQEDSAVYLCASSAGQLGYEQYFGPGTRLTVT.

The V gene is TRBV11-1, the J gene TRBJ2-1; 12 bases map to TRBD2. The CDR3 has 18 amino acids. With V trimmed by 4 bases and J by 0 bases, 7 bases remained unmatched. Germline V gene sequence: CDR1 SGHAT, CDR2 FQDESV (reference sequence). The CDR3 protein is CASSSSSGRAPSYNEQFF. The CDR3 DNA reads TGTGCCAGCAGCTCATCTAGCGGGAGGGCCCCCTCCTACAATGAGCAGTTCTTC.

This clonotype came up a few times. This sequence joins TRBV30 and TRBJ2-1; D is unclear. The CDR3 runs 15 residues. Germline assignment: CDR1 GTSNPN and CDR2 SVGIG (reference sequence). The V and J ends lost 3 bases and 5 bases respectively, with 17 bases between them. The chain's CDR3 is CAWSQRTSKHNEQFF. The CDR3 nucleotides read TGTGCCTGGAGCCAACGTACCTCGAAACACAATGAGCAGTTCTTC.

Comment on this clonotype: At one end the junction does not follow the germline gene, possibly because of a read error. The chain has TRBV11-2 and TRBJ2-5; tentative D call: TRBD2 (6 bases). This CDR3 contains 18 residues. CDR1 SGHAT and CDR2 FQNNGV come from the germline V gene. CDR3 bases: TGTGCCAGCAGCCTAGAGGCCTCCCCCTGGGACTCTTGGGAGACCCAGTACTTC. This translates into CASSLEASPWDSWETQYF. Variable domain in full (rest from reference TRBV11-2 and TRBJ2-5): EAGVAQSPRYKIIEKRQSVAFWCNPISGHATLYWYQQILGQGPKLLIQFQNNGVVDDSQLPKDRFSAERLKGVDSTLKIQPAKLEDSAVYLCASSLEASPWDSWETQYFGPGTRLLVL.

The rearrangement joins TRBV30 to TRBJ1-1; D gene unclear. The CDR3 is 13 amino acids. The germline V gene encodes CDR1 GTSNPN and CDR2 SVGIG (reference sequence). Trimming left V 4 bases short and J 1 base short, with 10 bases between. CDR3 bases: TGTGCCTGGATTAAACGGGAGAACACTGAAGCTTTCTTT. Translating gives CAWIKRENTEAFF.

The chain uses TRBV10-3 and TRBJ1-5; 7 positions agree with TRBD1. Germline V gene data show CDR1 as ENHRY and CDR2 as SYGVKD. Trimming removed 3 bases from V and 2 bases from J; junction bases left unmatched: 7. The CDR3 sequence is 16 residues long. DNA of the CDR3: TGTGCCATCAGTGATGTCAAGGGGGCCGGCAATCAGCCCCAGCATTTT. It is translated as CAISDVKGAGNQPQHF.

V and J are TRBV12-3 or TRBV12-4 and TRBJ2-7; 9 bases are a match to TRBD1. CDR3 length: 12 residues. V trimming: 6 bases; J trimming: 6 bases; junction bases outside the gene matches: 3. The CDR3 is CASRGQGGEQYF. CDR3 DNA: TGTGCCAGCAGGGGACAGGGAGGCGAGCAGTACTTC.

The chain employs TRBV20-1 and TRBJ1-6, with TRBD1 matching 10 bases. With 0 bases clipped from V and 6 bases from J, the junction kept 14 bases outside the gene matches. The CDR3 runs to 19 residues. Germline CDR1 DFQATT, CDR2 SNEGSKA (reference sequence). Written as DNA, the CDR3 is TGCAGTGCTAGAGATCTCAGGAAGGGACAGGGGATCCTTAATTCACCCCTCCACTTT. Its translation is CSARDLRKGQGILNSPLHF.

The gene calls are TRBV5-6 and TRBJ2-1, with D unresolved. Germline-derived CDR1 and CDR2 are SGHDT and YYEEEE. The CDR3 length is 12 residues. V gave up 2 bases and J gave up 8 bases, with 8 bases separating them. CDR3 region: CASSFSLYEQFF. Here the CDR3 DNA reads TGTGCCAGCAGCTTTAGTTTGTATGAGCAGTTCTTC. Filled out from reference TRBV5-6 and TRBJ2-1, the complete variable domain reads DAGVTQSPTHLIKTRGQQVTLRCSPKSGHDTVSWYQQALGQGPQFIFQYYEEEERQRGNFPDRFSGHQFPNYSSELNVNALLLGDSALYLCASSFSLYEQFFGPGTRLTVL.

This clonotype was counted only a few times. CDR3 nucleotide sequence: TGCAGTGCTAGGTCTCCGGTTACAGGGCCTTACGAGCAGTACTTC. Amino acid sequence: CSARSPVTGPYEQYF. The chain has TRBV20-1 and TRBJ2-7; D possibly corresponds to TRBD1 (6 bases). V was trimmed by 3 bases and J by 4 bases, leaving 19 bases between them. The CDR3 has 15 amino acids. CDR1 and CDR2 from the germline V gene are DFQATT and SNEGSKA (reference sequence).

This clonotype occurred many times. The chain has TRBV6-2 or TRBV6-3 and TRBJ2-7, with TRBD1 matching 7 bases. V gave up 5 bases and J gave up 1 base; unmatched junction bases: 11. This CDR3 has 16 residues. Germline V CDR1 and CDR2: MNHEY, SVGEGT. The CDR3 DNA follows: TGTGCCAGCAGTCATCAGAGACAGGGCGGATCCTACGAGCAGTACTTC. This codes for CASSHQRQGGSYEQYF.

This clonotype was recorded a few times. The chain recombines TRBV6-5 with TRBJ1-4; D is unclear. The CDR3 totals 18 residues. Trimming stripped 3 bases from V and 0 bases from J, with 17 bases between. Germline CDR1 MNHEY, CDR2 SVGAGI. CDR3 loop: CASSYRALEGSTNEKLFF. The CDR3 nucleotides are TGTGCCAGCAGTTATCGGGCGCTGGAGGGATCAACTAATGAAAAACTGTTTTTT.

In its sample, this clonotype was seen many times. The V call is TRBV4-3, the J call TRBJ2-5; D remains unclear. The CDR3 covers 14 residues. Germline V gene sequence: CDR1 LGHNA, CDR2 YSLEER. V lost 0 bases and J 5 bases, leaving 10 bases between the germline ends. CDR3 loop: CASSQDVRRETQYF. CDR3 nucleotide sequence: TGCGCCAGCAGCCAAGATGTCAGGCGGGAGACCCAGTACTTC.

This clonotype was observed a handful of times. V and J are TRBV4-1 and TRBJ2-1; D may be TRBD2 (6 bases). Germline values: CDR1 MGHRA, CDR2 YSYEKL. The V end lost 4 bases, the J end lost 7 bases, and 17 bases lay between the germline ends. The CDR3 contains 15 residues. The CDR3 sequence is CASSPTGGSGNEQFF. The CDR3 DNA reads as TGCGCCAGCAGCCCCACAGGAGGAAGCGGGAATGAGCAGTTCTTC.

This clonotype has ten or more counts. The chain carries TRBV29-1 and TRBJ1-4; perhaps TRBD1 as D (5 bases). V was shortened by 6 bases and J by 5 bases, with 10 bases between the two germline ends. This CDR3 contains 12 residues. Germline CDR1 SQVTM, CDR2 ANQGSEA. The CDR3 DNA is TGCAGCGTCGGGACTCGAAATGAAAAACTGTTTTTT. This translates into CSVGTRNEKLFF. Using reference TRBV29-1 and TRBJ1-4 for the parts outside the CDR3, the full variable domain is SAVISQKPSRDICQRGTSLTIQCQVDSQVTMMFWYRQQPGQSLTLIATANQGSEATYESGFVIDKFPISRPNLTFSTLTVSNMSPEDSSIYLCSVGTRNEKLFFGSGTQLSVL.

The J gene is TRBJ2-7, the V gene TRBV20-1; 11 bases map to TRBD2. Germline V gene data show CDR1 as DFQATT and CDR2 as SNEGSKA (reference sequence). With V trimmed by 7 bases and J by 1 base, 15 bases remained unmatched. CDR3 length equals 17 residues. As DNA, the CDR3 is TGCAGTGGGGGCACGGGACTAGCGGCAGGCGGATCCTACGAGCAGTACTTC. The encoded protein is CSGGTGLAAGGSYEQYF.

This clonotype turned up a few times. The rearrangement uses TRBV14 and TRBJ1-2; D gene ambiguous. V was pared by 4 bases and J by 3 bases, with 6 bases between. Per the germline V gene, CDR1 is SGHDN and CDR2 is FVKESK. The CDR3 spans 12 residues. As DNA, the CDR3 is TGTGCCAGCAGCCCCGACTACTATGGCTACACCTTC. This translates into CASSPDYYGYTF.

This clonotype was counted at least ten times. The chain employs TRBV20-1 and TRBJ2-4; TRBD1 is a possible D gene (5 bases). CDR1 is DFQATT and CDR2 is SNEGSKA in the germline V gene (reference sequence). The CDR3 sequence is 16 residues long. Trimming removed 6 bases from V and 0 bases from J, with 18 bases in between. CDR3 region: CSAPRVQGIAKNIQYF. DNA of the CDR3: TGCAGTGCCCCTCGGGTCCAGGGAATAGCCAAAAACATTCAGTACTTC.